A selection of T cell receptor beta chains follows, all from one sample in a study of T cells after yellow fever vaccination. Each CDR3 protein gets one entry after TCRdb re-called the 5' RACE reads with MiXCR. The sample records a few hundred thousand distinct CDR3 sequences, approximately 7% being singletons. Sequenced material: PBMCs, taken around 45 days after the first yellow fever vaccination. The receptors stem from a man between 18 and 35 years old who received the YFV17D yellow fever vaccine. CDR3s include the opening cysteine and the closing phenylalanine or tryptophan. D genes are given only for firm matches. Expanded clones are given a class, and other clones once, few, many or no size at all.

abundance: .; j_gene: TRBJ2-2; d_gene: .; v_gene: TRBV5-4; CDR3aa: CASSEVVQAGTGELFF; CDR3nt: TGTGCCAGCAGCGAGGTGGTCCAGGCAGGCACCGGGGAGCTGTTTTTT
abundance: few; j_gene: TRBJ1-1; d_gene: .; v_gene: TRBV14; CDR3aa: CASSQVVGFGEAFF; CDR3nt: TGTGCCAGCAGCCAAGTCGTAGGGTTCGGTGAAGCTTTCTTT
abundance: few; j_gene: TRBJ1-5; d_gene: .; v_gene: TRBV28; CDR3aa: CASSELSPRTGVEPQHF; CDR3nt: TGTGCCAGCAGCGAACTATCCCCCCGGACCGGAGTGGAGCCCCAGCATTTT
abundance: few; j_gene: TRBJ1-2; d_gene: .; v_gene: TRBV20-1; CDR3aa: CSALSWDYGYTF; CDR3nt: TGCAGTGCCCTTTCCTGGGACTATGGCTACACCTTC
abundance: .; j_gene: TRBJ2-3; d_gene: TRBD2; v_gene: TRBV4-1; CDR3aa: CASSREPGLAGTDTQYF; CDR3nt: TGCGCCAGCAGCCGGGAACCGGGACTAGCGGGGACAGATACGCAGTATTTT
abundance: few; j_gene: TRBJ2-7; d_gene: TRBD1; v_gene: TRBV11-2; CDR3aa: CASSSGTGDFREQYF; CDR3nt: TGTGCCAGCAGCTCCGGGACAGGGGATTTCCGCGAGCAGTACTTC
abundance: few; j_gene: TRBJ2-5; d_gene: TRBD2; v_gene: TRBV7-2; CDR3aa: CASSHGTSRETQYF; CDR3nt: TGTGCCAGCAGCCACGGGACTAGTCGGGAGACCCAGTACTTC
abundance: .; j_gene: TRBJ1-5; d_gene: .; v_gene: TRBV20-1; CDR3aa: CSASPDGNQPQHF; CDR3nt: TGCAGTGCTTCCCCGGACGGAAATCAGCCCCAGCATTTT
abundance: few; j_gene: TRBJ2-2; d_gene: .; v_gene: TRBV20-1; CDR3aa: CSARFDGELFF; CDR3nt: TGCAGTGCTAGATTCGACGGGGAGCTGTTTTTT
abundance: many; j_gene: TRBJ1-2; d_gene: TRBD1; v_gene: TRBV12-3/TRBV12-4; CDR3aa: CASTPRAGGYGYTF; CDR3nt: TGTGCCAGCACCCCCCGGGCAGGGGGCTATGGCTACACCTTC
abundance: many; j_gene: TRBJ2-2; d_gene: .; v_gene: TRBV2; CDR3aa: CASRGGRTSNTGELFF; CDR3nt: TGTGCCAGCAGGGGGGGACGGACTTCGAACACCGGGGAGCTGTTTTTT
abundance: .; j_gene: TRBJ2-3; d_gene: .; v_gene: TRBV5-8; CDR3aa: CASSLGPTSGYTDTQYF; CDR3nt: TGTGCCAGCAGCTTGGGACCTACGTCGGGGTACACAGATACGCAGTATTTT
abundance: few; j_gene: TRBJ1-1; d_gene: .; v_gene: TRBV6-1; CDR3aa: CASSEDSFTEAFF; CDR3nt: TGTGCCAGCAGTGAAGACAGCTTCACTGAAGCTTTCTTT
abundance: few; j_gene: TRBJ1-2; d_gene: .; v_gene: TRBV20-1; CDR3aa: CSAPGEGWSGYTF; CDR3nt: TGCAGTGCTCCCGGTGAGGGGTGGAGTGGCTACACCTTC
abundance: few; j_gene: TRBJ2-2; d_gene: .; v_gene: TRBV5-4; CDR3aa: CASSFAGTSTGELFF; CDR3nt: TGTGCCAGCAGCTTTGCCGGGACTTCTACCGGGGAGCTGTTTTTT
abundance: few; j_gene: TRBJ2-3; d_gene: .; v_gene: TRBV5-1; CDR3aa: CASSFPTRDASMMGMTDTQYF; CDR3nt: TGCGCCAGCAGCTTCCCAACCCGGGACGCAAGCATGATGGGGATGACAGATACGCAGTATTTT
abundance: .; j_gene: TRBJ2-3; d_gene: .; v_gene: TRBV2; CDR3aa: CASSETTEKDTQYF; CDR3nt: TGTGCCAGCAGTGAAACAACTGAGAAGGATACGCAGTATTTT
abundance: few; j_gene: TRBJ2-3; d_gene: .; v_gene: TRBV5-6; CDR3aa: CASSLAVGDTQYF; CDR3nt: TGTGCCAGCAGCTTGGCCGTAGGGGATACGCAGTATTTT
abundance: many; j_gene: TRBJ2-5; d_gene: .; v_gene: TRBV12-3/TRBV12-4; CDR3aa: CASSLATAQEETQYF; CDR3nt: TGTGCCAGCAGTTTAGCAACCGCCCAAGAAGAGACCCAGTACTTC
abundance: few; j_gene: TRBJ2-6; d_gene: .; v_gene: TRBV5-1; CDR3aa: CASSNAPQGSGANVLTF; CDR3nt: TGCGCCAGCAGCAACGCACCTCAGGGTTCTGGGGCCAACGTCCTGACTTTC
abundance: .; j_gene: TRBJ1-1; d_gene: .; v_gene: TRBV11-1; CDR3aa: CASSLGGRPNTEAFF; CDR3nt: TGTGCCAGCAGCTTAGGGGGCCGTCCGAACACTGAAGCTTTCTTT
abundance: .; j_gene: TRBJ2-7; d_gene: .; v_gene: TRBV6-2/TRBV6-3; CDR3aa: CASDDAASSYEQYF; CDR3nt: TGTGCCAGCGACGACGCCGCGAGCTCCTACGAGCAGTACTTC
abundance: few; j_gene: TRBJ1-2; d_gene: .; v_gene: TRBV5-1; CDR3aa: CASSLGLGLNYGYTF; CDR3nt: TGCGCCAGCAGCCTAGGGTTGGGGCTGAACTATGGCTACACCTTC
abundance: few; j_gene: TRBJ2-5; d_gene: .; v_gene: TRBV29-1; CDR3aa: CSVDSGETQYF; CDR3nt: TGCAGCGTTGATTCGGGAGAGACCCAGTACTTC
abundance: .; j_gene: TRBJ2-4; d_gene: .; v_gene: TRBV10-3; CDR3aa: CAISESSGVAKNIQYF; CDR3nt: TGTGCCATCAGTGAGTCTTCGGGGGTAGCCAAAAACATTCAGTACTTC
abundance: .; j_gene: TRBJ1-5; d_gene: .; v_gene: TRBV5-6; CDR3aa: CASSLEGTGNQPQHF; CDR3nt: TGTGCCAGCAGCTTGGAGGGTACCGGCAATCAGCCCCAGCATTTT
abundance: few; j_gene: TRBJ2-2; d_gene: TRBD1; v_gene: TRBV18; CDR3aa: CASSPPIGQGSNTGELFF; CDR3nt: TGTGCCAGCTCACCACCGATTGGACAGGGGTCAAACACCGGGGAGCTGTTTTTT
abundance: few; j_gene: TRBJ2-3; d_gene: TRBD1; v_gene: TRBV5-1; CDR3aa: CASSLVGQGLDTQYF; CDR3nt: TGCGCCAGCAGCTTGGTGGGACAGGGCCTAGATACGCAGTATTTT
abundance: few; j_gene: TRBJ1-3; d_gene: .; v_gene: TRBV20-1; CDR3aa: CSASGTTGYWNTIYF; CDR3nt: TGCAGTGCTAGCGGGACAACTGGATACTGGAACACCATATATTTT
abundance: .; j_gene: TRBJ1-5; d_gene: TRBD1; v_gene: TRBV10-3; CDR3aa: CAISGGRGRHQPQHF; CDR3nt: TGTGCCATCAGTGGTGGCAGGGGGAGGCATCAGCCCCAGCATTTT
abundance: few; j_gene: TRBJ2-1; d_gene: TRBD2; v_gene: TRBV20-1; CDR3aa: CSAIRLAGNNEQFF; CDR3nt: TGCAGTGCTATCAGACTAGCGGGGAACAATGAGCAGTTCTTC
abundance: .; j_gene: TRBJ2-5; d_gene: TRBD2; v_gene: TRBV6-1; CDR3aa: CASRPSGGETQYF; CDR3nt: TGTGCCAGCAGACCTTCGGGGGGGGAGACCCAGTACTTC
abundance: .; j_gene: TRBJ1-5; d_gene: .; v_gene: TRBV12-3/TRBV12-4; CDR3aa: CASSHGTSQPQHF; CDR3nt: TGTGCCAGCAGCCATGGGACTTCGCAGCCCCAGCATTTT
abundance: few; j_gene: TRBJ2-5; d_gene: .; v_gene: TRBV24-1; CDR3aa: CATSDPGQAGETQYF; CDR3nt: TGTGCCACCAGTGATCCTGGACAGGCGGGGGAGACCCAGTACTTC
abundance: few; j_gene: TRBJ2-3; d_gene: TRBD1; v_gene: TRBV12-3/TRBV12-4; CDR3aa: CASNPGQGAPGGLNTQYF; CDR3nt: TGTGCCAGCAATCCGGGACAGGGGGCTCCCGGGGGGTTGAATACGCAGTATTTT
abundance: many; j_gene: TRBJ1-1; d_gene: .; v_gene: TRBV5-1; CDR3aa: CASRAGHQNTEAFF; CDR3nt: TGCGCCAGCAGGGCGGGACACCAGAACACTGAAGCTTTCTTT
abundance: few; j_gene: TRBJ2-1; d_gene: TRBD1; v_gene: TRBV20-1; CDR3aa: CSARDSGGKSYNEQFF; CDR3nt: TGCAGTGCTAGGGATTCAGGGGGCAAATCCTACAATGAGCAGTTCTTC
abundance: few; j_gene: TRBJ1-1; d_gene: TRBD1; v_gene: TRBV7-8; CDR3aa: CASRRDRVSEAFF; CDR3nt: TGTGCCAGCAGAAGGGACAGGGTCTCTGAAGCTTTCTTT
abundance: few; j_gene: TRBJ1-4; d_gene: .; v_gene: TRBV5-1; CDR3aa: CASSLGVGSVAEKLFF; CDR3nt: TGCGCCAGCAGCTTAGGAGTAGGGTCAGTCGCGGAAAAACTGTTTTTT
abundance: .; j_gene: TRBJ2-3; d_gene: .; v_gene: TRBV5-8; CDR3aa: CASSLGSGGNTDTQYF; CDR3nt: TGTGCCAGCAGCTTGGGCTCAGGTGGGAACACAGATACGCAGTATTTT